The 6 T cell receptor beta chains given below trace back to one sample, sequenced in a study of blood T cell repertoires in COVID-19. This table comes from immunoSEQ multiplex PCR, and its TCRdb copy is limited to in-frame clones, with some not included. The sample contains 160,000 or so clones, around 75% of which appear only once. The sample taken for sequencing was peripheral blood. All receptors derive from an elderly woman with acute or convalescent COVID-19.

This clone occurred once. This chain uses TRBV9 with TRBJ2-3; D might be TRBD2 (6 bases). The CDR3 runs 16 residues. The V end lost 4 bases, the J end lost 5 bases, and 20 bases lay between the germline ends. Germline values: CDR1 SGDLS, CDR2 YYNGEE. CDR3 bases: TGTGCCAGCAGCCCACTATGGGGGGTCGGGGAAGATACGCAGTATTTT. This translates into CASSPLWGVGEDTQYF. The full variable domain, rest sourced from reference TRBV9 and TRBJ2-3, is DSGVTQTPKHLITATGQRVTLRCSPRSGDLSVYWYQQSLDQGLQFLIQYYNGEERAKGNILERFSAQQFPDLHSELNLSSLELGDSALYFCASSPLWGVGEDTQYFGPGTRLTVL.

The chain recombines TRBV6-5 with TRBJ2-1, with D unresolved. The CDR3 spans 14 residues. Trimming shortened V by 2 bases and J by 7 bases, and 12 bases separated the two germline ends. Germline loops: CDR1 MNHEY, CDR2 SVGAGI. This CDR3 is CASSYHRSVNEQFF. The CDR3 DNA follows: TGTGCCAGCAGTTACCACCGGTCCGTGAATGAGCAGTTCTTC.

A note on this clone: Distinct nucleotide sequences in the sample also encode this CDR3. This chain links TRBV18 with TRBJ1-5; the D gene is possibly TRBD1 (6 bases). The CDR3 is 13 amino acids. Trimming took off 3 bases at V and 4 bases at J, with 7 bases between the two ends. Germline V gene data show CDR1 as KGHSH and CDR2 as LQKENI. The CDR3 here is CASSPGQNQPQHF. In DNA form, the CDR3 reads TGTGCCAGCTCACCCGGACAGAATCAGCCCCAGCATTTT. Full variable domain (remainder filled in from reference TRBV18 and TRBJ1-5): NAGVMQNPRHLVRRRGQEARLRCSPMKGHSHVYWYRQLPEEGLKFMVYLQKENIIDESGMPKERFSAEFPKEGPSILRIQQVVRGDSAAYFCASSPGQNQPQHFGDGTRLSIL.

This chain links TRBV5-1 with TRBJ1-3; D is ambiguous. The CDR3 contains 15 residues. CDR1 SGHRS and CDR2 YFSETQ come from the germline V gene. Trimming took 1 base from V and 0 from J, leaving 8 bases between them. In DNA form, the CDR3 reads TGCGCCAGCAGCTTGCAGGCTAACTCTGGAAACACCATATATTTT. Its protein product is CASSLQANSGNTIYF. The whole variable domain, remainder taken from reference TRBV5-1 and TRBJ1-3, is KAGVTQTPRYLIKTRGQQVTLSCSPISGHRSVSWYQQTPGQGLQFLFEYFSETQRNKGNFPGRFSGRQFSNSRSEMNVSTLELGDSALYLCASSLQANSGNTIYFGEGSWLTVV.

This clone has more than one count but fewer than ten. The chain carries TRBV7-3 and TRBJ2-1, with 9 bases lining up with TRBD2. This CDR3 is built from 16 residues. Germline V lookup: CDR1 SGHTA, CDR2 FQGTGA. With V trimmed by 1 base and J by 7 bases, 8 bases remained unmatched. The CDR3 DNA reads as TGTGCCAGCAGCTTAATGGCGGGAGGGCCGGGTAATGAGCAGTTCTTC. Its translation: CASSLMAGGPGNEQFF.

This rearrangement joins TRBV6-5 to TRBJ1-2; TRBD1 aligns across 10 bases. Trimming took 6 bases from V and 6 from J; bases not matched to a gene: 7. The CDR3 has 14 residues. Germline CDR1 reads MNHEY; CDR2 reads SVGAGI. The CDR3 DNA reads as TGTGCCAGCAGGAACTCCGGGACAGGGGATGGCTACACCTTC. Translated: CASRNSGTGDGYTF.